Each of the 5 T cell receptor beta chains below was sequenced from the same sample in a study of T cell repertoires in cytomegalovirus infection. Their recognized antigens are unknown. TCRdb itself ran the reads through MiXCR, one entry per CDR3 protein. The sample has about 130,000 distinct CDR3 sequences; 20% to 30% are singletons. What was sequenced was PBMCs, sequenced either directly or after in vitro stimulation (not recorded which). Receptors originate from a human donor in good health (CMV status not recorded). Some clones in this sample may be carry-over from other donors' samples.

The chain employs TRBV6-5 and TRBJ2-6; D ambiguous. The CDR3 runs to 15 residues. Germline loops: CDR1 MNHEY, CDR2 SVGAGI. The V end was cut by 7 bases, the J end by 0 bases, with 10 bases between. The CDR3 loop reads CASNFRDSGANVLTF. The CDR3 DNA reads TGTGCCAGCAATTTCAGAGACTCTGGGGCCAACGTCCTGACTTTC.

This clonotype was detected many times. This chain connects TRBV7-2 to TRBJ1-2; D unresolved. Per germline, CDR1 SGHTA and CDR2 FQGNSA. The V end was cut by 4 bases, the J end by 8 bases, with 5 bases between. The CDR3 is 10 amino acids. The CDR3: CASSSTGYTF. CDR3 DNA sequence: TGTGCCAGCAGCTCAACGGGCTACACCTTC.

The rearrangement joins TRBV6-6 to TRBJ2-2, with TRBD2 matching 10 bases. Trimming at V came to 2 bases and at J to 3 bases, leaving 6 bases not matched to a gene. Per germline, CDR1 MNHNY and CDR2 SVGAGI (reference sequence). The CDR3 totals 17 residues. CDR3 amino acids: CASSYRGGLADTGELFF. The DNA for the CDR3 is TGTGCCAGCAGTTACAGAGGTGGACTAGCGGACACCGGGGAGCTGTTTTTT.

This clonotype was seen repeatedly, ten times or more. CDR3 protein: CASRDSPPTNEKLFF. CDR3 nucleotides: TGTGCCAGCAGAGACAGCCCTCCAACTAATGAAAAACTGTTTTTT. The V gene is TRBV2, the J gene TRBJ1-4; D is perhaps TRBD1 (5 bases). V lost 6 bases, J lost 0 bases, and 11 bases lay in between. The CDR3 runs to 15 residues. The germline V gene has CDR1 SNHLY and CDR2 FYNNEI.

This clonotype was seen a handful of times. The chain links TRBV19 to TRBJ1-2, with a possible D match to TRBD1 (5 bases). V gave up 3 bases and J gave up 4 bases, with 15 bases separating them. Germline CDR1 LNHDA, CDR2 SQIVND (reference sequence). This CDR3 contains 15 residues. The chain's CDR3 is CASSIASGASYGYTF. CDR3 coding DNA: TGTGCCAGTAGTATTGCTTCCGGGGCGAGCTATGGCTACACCTTC.